The present T cell receptor (beta chain) was sequenced within a study of cytomegalovirus exposure and HLA in healthy donors. The PCR contained 60 Vbeta and 13 Jbeta primers. Sequencing was performed with immunoSEQ multiplex PCR; in TCRdb, only in-frame clones are kept and a portion is missing. The data hold some 190,000 clones, with around 76% observed a single time. There are 15 residues in the CDR3. CDR1 LNHDA and CDR2 SQIVND come from the germline V gene (reference sequence). Trimming cost V 3 bases and J 1 base; bases outside gene matches: 4. This clone showed up just once. The sequenced sample was PBMCs. V and J are TRBV19 and TRBJ1-2; the match to TRBD1 covers 8 bases. The receptor was isolated from a man aged 40-49 years in good health and CMV-seronegative. Here the CDR3 reads CASSIRGQGNYGYTF. The DNA of the CDR3 is TGTGCCAGTAGTATCCGAGGACAGGGTAACTATGGCTACACCTTC. Full variable domain (outside the CDR3, taken from reference TRBV19 and TRBJ1-2): DGGITQSPKYLFRKEGQNVTLSCEQNLNHDAMYWYRQDPGQGLRLIYYSQIVNDFQKGDIAEGYSVSREKKESFPLTVTSAQKNPTAFYLCASSIRGQGNYGYTFGSGTRLTVV.